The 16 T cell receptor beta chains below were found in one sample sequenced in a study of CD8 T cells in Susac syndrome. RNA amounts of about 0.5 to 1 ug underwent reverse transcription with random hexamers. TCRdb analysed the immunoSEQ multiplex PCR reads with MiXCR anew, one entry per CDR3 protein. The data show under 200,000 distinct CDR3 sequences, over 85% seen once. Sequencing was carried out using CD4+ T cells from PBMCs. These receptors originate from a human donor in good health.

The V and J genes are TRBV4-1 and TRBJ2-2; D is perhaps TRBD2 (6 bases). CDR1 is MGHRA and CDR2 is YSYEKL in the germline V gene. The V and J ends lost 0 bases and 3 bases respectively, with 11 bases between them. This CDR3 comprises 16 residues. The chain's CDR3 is CASSQEEGLHTGELFF. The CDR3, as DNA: TGCGCCAGCAGCCAAGAGGAGGGACTTCACACCGGGGAGCTGTTTTTT.

The CDR3 bases are TGTGCCAGCAGTTTGTTCGGGACGGGCTCCTACGAGCAGTACTTC. It specifies CASSLFGTGSYEQYF. V gene TRBV28 combines with J gene TRBJ2-7; the D call may be TRBD1 or TRBD2 (5 bases each). Trimming removed 3 bases at V and 0 bases at J, with 12 bases between. The CDR3 is 15 residues long. Germline CDR1 reads MDHEN; CDR2 reads SYDVKM.

The CDR3 DNA reads as TGTGCCAGTGGGGAAGCCTACGAGCAGTACTTC. Protein sequence: CASGEAYEQYF. This chain connects TRBV6-2 or TRBV6-3 to TRBJ2-7; no reliable D call. CDR1 and CDR2 from the germline V gene are MNHEY and SVGEGT. This CDR3 has 11 amino acids. Trimming took 9 bases from V and 2 from J, leaving 8 bases between them.

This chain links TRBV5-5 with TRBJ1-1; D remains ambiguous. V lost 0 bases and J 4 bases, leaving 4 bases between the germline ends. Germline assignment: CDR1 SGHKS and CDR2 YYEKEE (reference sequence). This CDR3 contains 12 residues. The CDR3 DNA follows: TGTGCCAGCAGCTTGGCCCCCACTGAAGCTTTCTTT. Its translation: CASSLAPTEAFF.

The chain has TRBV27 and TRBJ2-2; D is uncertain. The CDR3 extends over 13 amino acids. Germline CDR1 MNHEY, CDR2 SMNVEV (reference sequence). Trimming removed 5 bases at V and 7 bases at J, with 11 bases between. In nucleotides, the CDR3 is TGTGCCAGCAGTCTCTCCCGAGGCGGGGAGCTGTTTTTT. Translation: CASSLSRGGELFF.

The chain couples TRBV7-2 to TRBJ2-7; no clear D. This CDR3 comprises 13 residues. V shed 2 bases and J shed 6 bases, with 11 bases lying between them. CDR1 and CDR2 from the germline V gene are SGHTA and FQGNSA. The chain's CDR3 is CASSLQVYGEQYV. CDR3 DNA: TGTGCCAGCAGCTTACAGGTGTACGGCGAGCAGTACGTC.

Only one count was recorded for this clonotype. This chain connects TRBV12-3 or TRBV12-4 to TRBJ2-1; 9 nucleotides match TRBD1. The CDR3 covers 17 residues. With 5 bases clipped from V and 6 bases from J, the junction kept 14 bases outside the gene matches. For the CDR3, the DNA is TGTGCCAGCAGTACTTTGTTTGGGGACAGGGATATCAATGAGCAGTTCTTC. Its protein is CASSTLFGDRDINEQFF.

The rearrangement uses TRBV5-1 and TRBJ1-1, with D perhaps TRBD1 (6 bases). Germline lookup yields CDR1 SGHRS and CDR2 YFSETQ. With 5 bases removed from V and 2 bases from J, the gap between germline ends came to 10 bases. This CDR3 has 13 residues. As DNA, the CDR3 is TGCGCCAGCAGTAAGGACAGAAACACTGAAGCTTTCTTT. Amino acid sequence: CASSKDRNTEAFF.

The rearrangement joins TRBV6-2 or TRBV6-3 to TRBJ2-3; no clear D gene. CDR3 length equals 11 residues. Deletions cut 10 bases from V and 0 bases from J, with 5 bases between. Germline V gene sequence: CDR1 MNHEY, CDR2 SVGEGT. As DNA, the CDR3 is TGTGCCAACGGAAGCACAGATACGCAGTATTTT. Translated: CANGSTDTQYF.

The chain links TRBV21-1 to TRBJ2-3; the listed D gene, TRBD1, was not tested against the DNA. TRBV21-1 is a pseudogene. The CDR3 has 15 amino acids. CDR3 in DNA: TGTGCCAGCAGGAGCCGGGACAGGGAGACAGATACGCAGTATTTT. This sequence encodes CASRSRDRETDTQYF.

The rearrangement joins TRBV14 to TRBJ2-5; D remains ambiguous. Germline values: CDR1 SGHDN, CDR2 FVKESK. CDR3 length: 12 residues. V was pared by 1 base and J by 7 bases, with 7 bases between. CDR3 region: CASSQGVGTQYF. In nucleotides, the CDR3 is TGTGCCAGCAGCCAAGGGGTAGGGACCCAGTACTTC.

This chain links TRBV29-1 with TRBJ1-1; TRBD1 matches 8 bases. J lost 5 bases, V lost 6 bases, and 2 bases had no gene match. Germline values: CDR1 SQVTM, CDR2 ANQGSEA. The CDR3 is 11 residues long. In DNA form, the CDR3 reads TGCAGCGTGACAGGGGTAACTGAAGCTTTCTTT. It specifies CSVTGVTEAFF.

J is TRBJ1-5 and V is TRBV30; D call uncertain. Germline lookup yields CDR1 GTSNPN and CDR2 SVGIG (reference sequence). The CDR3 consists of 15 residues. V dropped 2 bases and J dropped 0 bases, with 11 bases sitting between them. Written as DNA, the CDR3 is TGTGCCTGGAGTCAGGTCGGCCGTAGCAATCAGCCCCAGCATTTT. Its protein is CAWSQVGRSNQPQHF.

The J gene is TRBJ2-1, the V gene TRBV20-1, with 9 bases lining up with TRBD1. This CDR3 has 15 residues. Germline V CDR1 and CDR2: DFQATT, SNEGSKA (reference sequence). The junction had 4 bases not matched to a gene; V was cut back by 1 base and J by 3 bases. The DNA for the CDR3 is TGCAGTGCTAGAGTTACAGGGGGCAGCTACAATGAGCAGTTCTTC. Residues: CSARVTGGSYNEQFF.

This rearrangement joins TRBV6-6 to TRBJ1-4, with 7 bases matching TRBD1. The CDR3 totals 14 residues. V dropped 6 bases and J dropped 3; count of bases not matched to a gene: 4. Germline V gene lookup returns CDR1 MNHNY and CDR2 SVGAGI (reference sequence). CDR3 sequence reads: CASRPGGANEKLFF. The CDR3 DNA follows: TGTGCCAGCAGGCCAGGGGGGGCTAATGAAAAACTGTTTTTT.

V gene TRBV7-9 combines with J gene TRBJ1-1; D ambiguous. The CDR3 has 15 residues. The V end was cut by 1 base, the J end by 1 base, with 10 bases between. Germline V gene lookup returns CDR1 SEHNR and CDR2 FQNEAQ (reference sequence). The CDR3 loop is CASSLVLGPNTEAFF. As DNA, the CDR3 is TGTGCCAGCAGCTTAGTCTTAGGGCCGAACACTGAAGCTTTCTTT.